Below are 21 T cell receptor beta chains sequenced from a single sample in a study of blood T cell repertoires in COVID-19. Profiled with immunoSEQ multiplex PCR; TCRdb holds only in-frame clones, not every one. The repertoire includes 300,000 to 400,000 clones, approximately 88% of them detected once, and 1.5% to 2% sits in the top ten. Sequencing was performed on peripheral blood. The receptor source for this set is a young woman with COVID-19, enrolled during active disease.

This clone occurred a few times. V is TRBV4-1 and J is TRBJ2-2; 11 positions match TRBD1. In germline, CDR1 is MGHRA, CDR2 YSYEKL. The CDR3 is made up of 16 amino acids. Trimming at V came to 0 bases and at J to 7 bases, leaving 4 bases not matched to a gene. This CDR3 is CASSQEGQGVNGELFF. For the CDR3, the DNA is TGCGCCAGCAGCCAAGAGGGACAGGGGGTGAACGGGGAGCTGTTTTTT.

The chain's CDR3 is CASSQGTGGREPQHF. Here the CDR3 DNA reads TGTGCCAGCAGCCAGGGAACAGGGGGAAGGGAGCCCCAGCATTTT. V is TRBV14 and J is TRBJ1-5; 8 nucleotides align to TRBD1. The CDR3 sequence is 15 residues long. Germline CDR1 SGHDN, CDR2 FVKESK. The trim removed 3 bases at V and 8 bases at J, leaving 9 bases unmatched.

The V gene is TRBV15, the J gene TRBJ2-5; possibly TRBD1 for D (6 bases). Germline CDR1 LNHNV, CDR2 YYDKDF (reference sequence). With 2 bases removed from V and 2 bases from J, the gap between germline ends came to 15 bases. The CDR3 runs 16 residues. The CDR3 DNA reads TGTGCCACCAGCAGATCCTTGACAGGCGGGCAAGAGACCCAGTACTTC. Amino acids: CATSRSLTGGQETQYF.

This chain connects TRBV19 to TRBJ1-2, with 7 bases matching TRBD1. The CDR3 contains 13 residues. Looked up from germline, CDR1 is LNHDA and CDR2 is SQIVND (reference sequence). V lost 5 bases to trimming and J lost 8 bases; unmatched junction nucleotides: 8. CDR3 amino acids: CASSDRQGDGYTF. The CDR3 DNA reads TGTGCCAGTAGTGACCGACAGGGAGACGGCTACACCTTC.

The V gene is TRBV5-1, the J gene TRBJ1-3, with no clear D. Germline-derived CDR1 and CDR2 are SGHRS and YFSETQ. There are 14 residues in the CDR3. Trimming left V 4 bases short and J 1 base short, with 9 bases between. CDR3 region: CASSISGSGNTIYF. The CDR3 DNA reads as TGCGCCAGCAGCATCTCAGGTTCTGGAAACACCATATATTTT.

This chain links TRBV6-4 with TRBJ2-1, with D perhaps TRBD2 (6 bases). V lost 5 bases to trimming and J lost 0 bases, with 14 bases between them. Germline CDR1 MRHNA, CDR2 SNTAGT. The CDR3 has 16 residues. As DNA, the CDR3 is TGTGCCAGCAGTTCCATAGCGGCGACCTCCTACAATGAGCAGTTCTTC. Translated, it gives CASSSIAATSYNEQFF.

This rearrangement joins TRBV27 to TRBJ1-6; 9 positions agree with TRBD1. V was pared by 5 bases and J by 7 bases, with 6 bases of the junction left unmatched. CDR1 and CDR2 from the germline V gene are MNHEY and SMNVEV (reference sequence). CDR3 length equals 15 residues. The CDR3 nucleotides are TGTGCCAGCAGTCTCCTTGGGACAGGGAATTCACCCCTCCACTTT. Translating gives CASSLLGTGNSPLHF.

The chain is built from TRBV19 and TRBJ2-3; perhaps TRBD2 as D (6 bases). Trimming pared 6 bases from V and 1 base from J, leaving 14 bases between. This CDR3 has 15 residues. Per the germline V gene, CDR1 is LNHDA and CDR2 is SQIVND (reference sequence). The DNA for the CDR3 is TGTGCCAGTAGCTCGGGAGCTGCAGGCACAGATACGCAGTATTTT. Its translation: CASSSGAAGTDTQYF.

The chain recombines TRBV4-2 with TRBJ2-3, with 7 nucleotides matching TRBD2. In germline, CDR1 is LGHNA, CDR2 YNFKEQ. The J segment lost 2 bases and the V segment lost 4 bases, leaving 9 bases of the junction unmatched. The CDR3 covers 16 residues. In DNA, the CDR3 is TGTGCCAGCAGCCGCCGGAGCGGGGAGTTCACAGATACGCAGTATTTT. Amino acid sequence: CASSRRSGEFTDTQYF.

V gene TRBV4-2 combines with J gene TRBJ1-2; possible D gene TRBD1, 6 bases. Germline CDR1 LGHNA, CDR2 YNFKEQ. The CDR3 is 15 amino acids. The ends were cut back, 1 base at V and 2 bases at J, with 11 bases in the middle. The CDR3 sequence is CASSQGGQLNYGYTF. CDR3 sequence (DNA): TGTGCCAGCAGCCAAGGGGGACAACTAAACTATGGCTACACCTTC.

In DNA form, the CDR3 reads TGCAGTGCCCCTCGAGGCAGTGGCTACACCTTC. Protein product: CSAPRGSGYTF. V usage is TRBV20-1 and J usage is TRBJ1-2, with D hard to call. V was trimmed by 6 bases and J by 7 bases, leaving 12 bases between them. CDR1 is DFQATT and CDR2 is SNEGSKA in the germline V gene (reference sequence). This CDR3 comprises 11 residues.

This chain uses TRBV5-5 with TRBJ1-5; maybe TRBD1 (5 bases). V shed 5 bases and J shed 9 bases, with 18 bases lying between them. Germline CDR1 and CDR2: SGHKS and YYEKEE (reference sequence). CDR3 length: 14 amino acids. The CDR3 DNA follows: TGTGCCAGCAGTTTAGGGGCGGGGCCTTCGCCCCAGCATTTT. Its translation: CASSLGAGPSPQHF.

DNA of the CDR3: TGCGCCAGCAGCTTGTCTAGACTCATGAACACTGAAGCTTTCTTT. Its translation is CASSLSRLMNTEAFF. The chain combines TRBV5-1 with TRBJ1-1; D not certain. Between the trimmed V and J ends, which lost 1 base and 0 bases, there was a span of 10 bases. Per the germline V gene, CDR1 is SGHRS and CDR2 is YFSETQ. The CDR3 extends over 15 amino acids.

The chain recombines TRBV4-2 with TRBJ1-5; 8 bases agree with TRBD1. In germline, CDR1 is LGHNA, CDR2 YNFKEQ. Trimming cost V 0 bases and J 6 bases; bases outside gene matches: 4. The CDR3 spans 15 residues. CDR3 sequence reads: CASSQDDRGGQPQHF. CDR3 bases: TGTGCCAGCAGCCAAGATGACAGGGGAGGTCAGCCCCAGCATTTT.

The V gene is TRBV5-8, the J gene TRBJ2-2, with a weak D call TRBD2 (7 bases). Germline V gene lookup returns CDR1 SGHTS and CDR2 YDEGEE. The CDR3 runs 15 residues. V was trimmed by 3 bases and J by 1 base, leaving 10 bases between them. CDR3 nucleotides: TGTGCCAGCAGCTCGCGGGGGCGGAACACCGGGGAGCTGTTTTTT. Translation gives CASSSRGRNTGELFF.

The genes are TRBV5-1 and TRBJ2-5; TRBD2 is a possible D gene (6 bases). Per the germline V gene, CDR1 is SGHRS and CDR2 is YFSETQ. The CDR3 runs to 16 residues. The ends were cut back, 0 bases at V and 5 bases at J, with 17 bases in the middle. The CDR3 region has the DNA TGCGCCAGCAGCTTGGGAGGGACTTCTCCTTGGGAGACCCAGTACTTC. This encodes CASSLGGTSPWETQYF. Using reference TRBV5-1 and TRBJ2-5 for the parts outside the CDR3, the full variable domain is KAGVTQTPRYLIKTRGQQVTLSCSPISGHRSVSWYQQTPGQGLQFLFEYFSETQRNKGNFPGRFSGRQFSNSRSEMNVSTLELGDSALYLCASSLGGTSPWETQYFGPGTRLLVL.

The chain combines TRBV18 with TRBJ2-1; 7 positions agree with TRBD1. CDR1 KGHSH and CDR2 LQKENI come from the germline V gene. The CDR3 consists of 15 residues. Trimming at V came to 2 bases and at J to 6 bases, leaving 7 bases not matched to a gene. The CDR3 loop is CASSPVGQVINEQFF. The CDR3 nucleotides are TGTGCCAGCTCACCAGTAGGACAGGTAATCAATGAGCAGTTCTTC.

The chain is built from TRBV12-3 or TRBV12-4 and TRBJ1-5; D ambiguous. Trimming cost V 4 bases and J 5 bases, with 9 bases left between them. The CDR3 runs 13 residues. CDR3 nucleotide sequence: TGTGCCAGCAGTTACGGGAATTATCAGCCCCAGCATTTT. Protein product: CASSYGNYQPQHF.

This chain connects TRBV7-9 to TRBJ1-1; D perhaps matches TRBD1 (6 bases). There are 12 residues in the CDR3. Trimming removed 0 bases at V and 11 bases at J, with 10 bases between. Germline CDR1 is SEHNR and CDR2 is FQNEAQ (reference sequence). The CDR3 loop is CASSLADRLAFF. The CDR3 nucleotides are TGTGCCAGCAGCTTAGCGGACAGATTGGCTTTCTTT. Full variable domain (outside the CDR3, taken from reference TRBV7-9 and TRBJ1-1): DTGVSQNPRHKITKRGQNVTFRCDPISEHNRLYWYRQTLGQGPEFLTYFQNEAQLEKSRLLSDRFSAERPKGSFSTLEIQRTEQGDSAMYLCASSLADRLAFFGQGTRLTVV.

The chain couples TRBV6-2 or TRBV6-3 to TRBJ2-2, with 9 bases aligning to TRBD1. The V gene's germline CDR1 is MNHEY and CDR2 SVGEGT. The CDR3 length is 19 residues. Germline trimming cut 4 bases from V and 5 bases from J; bases unmatched to any gene: 17. CDR3 region: CASSSSGQGQGIWTGELFF. CDR3 DNA: TGTGCCAGCAGTTCCTCTGGGCAGGGACAGGGAATTTGGACCGGGGAGCTGTTTTTT.

The chain joins TRBV27 to TRBJ1-5; tentatively, D is TRBD1 (5 bases). Trimming took 6 bases from V and 4 from J, leaving 13 bases between them. The CDR3 contains 14 residues. Germline lookup yields CDR1 MNHEY and CDR2 SMNVEV (reference sequence). Here the CDR3 reads CASRPNRQNQPQHF. CDR3 sequence (DNA): TGTGCCAGCAGACCTAACAGACAGAATCAGCCCCAGCATTTT.